This TCR beta chain was sequenced during a study of T-cell memory formation after mild COVID-19 (dated by TCRdb to about 2021). Broadly, across the study: TCR sequence clusters from the two donors were largely donor specific. Two young, previously healthy adult volunteers, one female and one male, were included in the cohort. In a couple of donors, T-cell clones that expanded and contracted after mild COVID-19 were tracked by sequencing TCRalpha and TCRbeta repertoires over time. Points the paper makes about the study in general: The study included only a couple of mild cases, and larger cohorts that include severe cases with pre-infection samples were judged to be necessary. Balanced CD4/CD8 phenotypes were observed for clones contracting from day 15 to 85, whereas a bias towards CD4+ was observed for a second wave of clones expanding from day 15 to 37. SARS-CoV-2 specificity of the second-wave clones peaking on day 37 was not confirmed. The detection of some responding clones in pre-infection memory suggests that pre-existing cross-reactive memory T cells joined the SARS-CoV-2 response. Contracting CD4+ clones turned up mainly in the CM and EM memory subsets, whereas EMRA was where CD8+ clones were enriched.

With respect to this clonotype: Its recognized antigen is unknown. There are no base qualities to consult, and no much larger clone falls within one base.

PBMCs were isolated by Ficoll-Paque density gradient centrifugation. In the germline V gene, CDR1 corresponds to SGHRS and CDR2 to YFSETQ. Reading from cysteine to phenylalanine, the CDR3 counts 16 amino acids. The only DNA kept is the CDR3, 48 bases in frame from the first base. A distance of 24 bases separates the germline ends of V and J, which lose 5 bases and 6 bases respectively. TCRdb records Illumina NovaSeq 6000 as the sequencer. Using 5'RACE with constant-segment primers, TCRalpha and TCRbeta cDNA libraries were constructed, with sample barcodes and unique molecular identifiers added in the process. RNA was extracted from every sample with Trizol reagent. Libraries were amplified in two PCR steps, with a second sample barcode and Illumina TruSeq adapters added in the second step. Sequencing of the libraries was done on an Illumina NovaSeq, producing 2 x 150 bp paired-end reads. Processing in the source paper ran as follows. Reads were demultiplexed and collapsed into UMI-guided consensus sequences with migec v1.2.7. With mixcr v2.1.11, UMI consensuses were aligned to TRA and TRB V and J templates and assembled into clonotypes. Expanded or contracted clonotypes were those called significant by both edgeR and NoisET, with noise models trained on biological replicates. edgeR calls used a false discovery rate-adjusted p below 0.01 and a log2 fold-change threshold of 1. As an exploratory analysis of dynamics, PCA with hierarchical clustering was applied to max-normalized trajectories of the 1000 most abundant clonotypes. Each responding clone was given a CD4 or CD8 phenotype based on the CD4+ and CD8+ repertoires, which had been sequenced separately. TCRdb cleaned the public reads at Q25 with fastp, built clones with MiXCR and kept in-frame beta chains. All rows with the same CDR3 protein become a single entry with the most common DNA and genes. The V and J calls follow TCRdb's processing rather than the paper's. Across this sample there are hundreds of thousands of distinct CDR3 sequences, with more than 20% seen only once. The biggest ten clones account for 9.5% to 15% of the sample.

This TCR came from an adult woman who had mild COVID-19 (a few samples of this study predate the infection). The sample titles of this study are shuffled in the database, so cell type and time point are left out; the donor was told from shared clones. The sequence is built from TRBV5-1 and TRBJ2-7, and possibly TRBD2, on 6 matching bases. Source material: PBMCs or a T cell subset sorted from them (not recorded which). The CDR3 has the sequence CASSRGPGDHPSEQYF. The DNA is as follows: TGCGCCAGCAGTCGTGGACCGGGAGACCACCCCTCCGAGCAGTACTTC. The full variable domain, completed from the reference TRBV5-1 and TRBJ2-7 proteins outside the CDR3, reads KAGVTQTPRYLIKTRGQQVTLSCSPISGHRSVSWYQQTPGQGLQFLFEYFSETQRNKGNFPGRFSGRQFSNSRSEMNVSTLELGDSALYLCASSRGPGDHPSEQYFGPGTRLTVT.